What follows are 19 T cell receptor beta chains derived from one specimen sequenced in a study of a mutant IDH1 vaccine in newly diagnosed glioma. Specified time point: baseline, week 1 (first vaccination visit). Noted treatment: pre-vaccination baseline after standard-of-care therapy. Sequencing was performed with immunoSEQ multiplex PCR; in TCRdb, only in-frame clones are kept and a portion is missing. The sample holds about 51,000 clones, about three quarters seen once. The sample consisted of PBMCs, taken from a glioma patient treated with radiotherapy, temozolomide or both. These receptors came from a woman aged 40 to 50 with glioma.

The chain uses TRBV7-2 and TRBJ1-2; 7 bases are a match to TRBD1. CDR1 SGHTA and CDR2 FQGNSA come from the germline V gene. After removal of 3 bases from V and 4 bases from J, the junction contained 2 bases not matched to a gene. This CDR3 region has 13 residues. The CDR3 DNA is TGTGCCAGCAGCTTCGGGACAGTCTATGGCTACACCTTC. Protein: CASSFGTVYGYTF.

The chain is built from TRBV4-1 and TRBJ2-6, with 8 bases matching TRBD1. Trimming cost V 4 bases and J 4 bases; bases outside gene matches: 12. Per the germline V gene, CDR1 is MGHRA and CDR2 is YSYEKL. The CDR3 is 18 residues long. CDR3: CASSLGGRGRSGANVLTF. The CDR3, as DNA: TGCGCCAGCAGCCTAGGGGGCAGGGGGCGATCCGGGGCCAACGTCCTGACTTTC.

The gene calls are TRBV5-5 and TRBJ1-3; D ambiguous. The CDR3 covers 13 residues. Germline V gene sequence: CDR1 SGHKS, CDR2 YYEKEE (reference sequence). Deletions cut 2 bases from V and 2 bases from J, with 5 bases between. The CDR3 sequence: CASSFGPGNTIYF. The CDR3 DNA reads TGTGCCAGCAGCTTCGGGCCTGGAAACACCATATATTTT.

J is TRBJ2-7 and V is TRBV11-1; 15 bases map to TRBD2. Per the germline V gene, CDR1 is SGHAT and CDR2 is FQDESV (reference sequence). This CDR3 comprises 18 residues. V lost 3 bases and J lost 0; bases outside the gene matches: 6. The CDR3 DNA reads as TGTGCCAGCAGCTTCGGGACTAGCGGGGGGCTAAACTCCTACGAGCAGTACTTC. Amino acids: CASSFGTSGGLNSYEQYF.

This sequence joins TRBV19 and TRBJ1-1; 8 bases fit TRBD1. Per the germline V gene, CDR1 is LNHDA and CDR2 is SQIVND (reference sequence). The V gene end was trimmed by 3 bases and the J gene end by 2 bases; junction bases not matched to a gene: 5. The CDR3 sequence is 15 residues long. CDR3 amino acids: CASSMPQGGNTEAFF. CDR3 sequence (DNA): TGTGCCAGTAGTATGCCACAGGGGGGAAACACTGAAGCTTTCTTT.

In DNA, the CDR3 is TGTGCCAGCAGCCCCGGGGCCTCTCTGGTTAATGAAAAACTGTTTTTT. Amino acid sequence: CASSPGASLVNEKLFF. This chain uses TRBV5-4 with TRBJ1-4; possible D gene TRBD1, 5 bases. Germline CDR1 is SGHNT and CDR2 is YYREEE (reference sequence). Trimming shortened V by 4 bases and J by 4 bases, and 17 bases separated the two germline ends. The CDR3 sequence is 16 residues long.

The V call is TRBV6-5, the J call TRBJ2-3; 7 positions agree with TRBD1. J lost 2 bases, V lost 4 bases, and 6 bases had no gene match. The CDR3 has 15 residues. Germline lookup yields CDR1 MNHEY and CDR2 SVGAGI. CDR3 in amino acids: CASSFGTAFTDTQYF. The CDR3 bases are TGTGCCAGCAGTTTCGGGACAGCCTTCACAGATACGCAGTATTTT.

V and J are TRBV7-2 and TRBJ1-2; 7 bases align to TRBD1. CDR1 and CDR2 (germline): SGHTA, FQGNSA. The CDR3 loop spans 13 amino acids. The J segment lost 4 bases and the V segment lost 10 bases, leaving 9 bases of the junction unmatched. The CDR3 DNA is TGTGCCAACAGGGAGACAGGGCCCTATGGCTACACCTTC. It specifies CANRETGPYGYTF.

The genes are TRBV5-1 and TRBJ2-3; D is perhaps TRBD2 (5 bases). With 0 bases removed from V and 1 base from J, the gap between germline ends came to 9 bases. This CDR3 region has 15 residues. CDR1 is SGHRS, CDR2 YFSETQ, per germline. The CDR3 here is CASSLAGDRTDTQYF. In DNA, the CDR3 is TGCGCCAGCAGCTTGGCCGGGGATCGCACAGATACGCAGTATTTT.

This clone was seen only once. This chain connects TRBV4-1 to TRBJ2-2; a weak D match, TRBD2 (7 bases). Germline V lookup: CDR1 MGHRA, CDR2 YSYEKL. CDR3 length: 16 residues. Trimming pared 0 bases from V and 0 bases from J, leaving 8 bases between. CDR3 in amino acids: CASSQEGGANTGELFF. In DNA form, the CDR3 reads TGCGCCAGCAGCCAAGAAGGGGGGGCGAACACCGGGGAGCTGTTTTTT.

This rearrangement joins TRBV5-4 to TRBJ1-1; unclear D gene. With 4 bases removed from V and 2 bases from J, the gap between germline ends came to 12 bases. Germline V gives CDR1 SGHNT, CDR2 YYREEE (reference sequence). CDR3 length: 14 residues. CDR3 in amino acids: CASSRSSINTEAFF. The CDR3, as DNA: TGTGCCAGCAGCCGTAGTTCCATTAACACTGAAGCTTTCTTT.

V usage is TRBV6-6 and J usage is TRBJ2-5; tentative D call: TRBD2 (5 bases). This CDR3 is 13 amino acids long. The germline V gene encodes CDR1 MNHNY and CDR2 SVGAGI (reference sequence). V lost 2 bases, J lost 5 bases, and 9 bases lay in between. The DNA of the CDR3 is TGTGCCAGCAGTTACCGACCGGGGGAGACCCAGTACTTC. Translating it yields CASSYRPGETQYF.

The V and J genes are TRBV5-1 and TRBJ2-7; 8 positions match TRBD1. CDR1 is SGHRS and CDR2 is YFSETQ in the germline V gene. There are 14 residues in the CDR3. V shed 3 bases and J 4 bases; nucleotides not matched to a gene: 6. CDR3 in amino acids: CASSSRTGQYEQYF. In DNA form, the CDR3 reads TGCGCCAGCAGCTCCAGGACAGGGCAGTACGAGCAGTACTTC. Together with reference TRBV5-1 and TRBJ2-7, the CDR3 gives the full variable domain: KAGVTQTPRYLIKTRGQQVTLSCSPISGHRSVSWYQQTPGQGLQFLFEYFSETQRNKGNFPGRFSGRQFSNSRSEMNVSTLELGDSALYLCASSSRTGQYEQYFGPGTRLTVT.

CDR3 amino acids: CASSFSNNYGYTF. In DNA, the CDR3 is TGTGCCAGCAGTTTCAGCAATAACTATGGCTACACCTTC. J is TRBJ1-2 and V is TRBV27; D is ambiguous. This CDR3 contains 13 residues. Germline V gene data show CDR1 as MNHEY and CDR2 as SMNVEV (reference sequence). The V end lost 3 bases, the J end lost 1 base, and 6 bases lay between the germline ends.

The chain recombines TRBV29-1 with TRBJ1-4, with D perhaps matching TRBD1 (5 bases). Germline CDR1 and CDR2: SQVTM and ANQGSEA. V lost 0 bases, J lost 7 bases, and 12 bases lay in between. The CDR3 is made up of 14 amino acids. In nucleotides, the CDR3 is TGCAGCGTTGAAGAGAGGACGGGACGTGAAAAACTGTTTTTT. Translation gives CSVEERTGREKLFF.

This clone has only one observation. The chain carries TRBV6-5 and TRBJ1-6; TRBD1 matches 7 bases. This CDR3 spans 14 amino acids. Germline V gene lookup returns CDR1 MNHEY and CDR2 SVGAGI. V dropped 6 bases and J dropped 4; count of bases not matched to a gene: 3. CDR3 coding DNA: TGTGCCAGCAGCCGGACAGGTTATAATTCACCCCTCCACTTT. This codes for CASSRTGYNSPLHF.

V usage is TRBV5-6 and J usage is TRBJ2-2; 9 bases agree with TRBD2. Per the germline V gene, CDR1 is SGHDT and CDR2 is YYEEEE. Trimming took 0 bases from V and 3 from J; bases not matched to a gene: 3. This CDR3 comprises 16 residues. The CDR3 spells CASSLELAGYTGELFF. The DNA for the CDR3 is TGTGCCAGCAGCTTGGAGCTAGCGGGATACACCGGGGAGCTGTTTTTT.

This rearrangement joins TRBV12-5 to TRBJ2-7; D is unclear. Between the trimmed V and J ends, which lost 2 bases and 6 bases, there was a span of 8 bases. The CDR3 totals 12 residues. Germline V gene lookup returns CDR1 LGHNT and CDR2 FRNRAP. The CDR3 here is CASGLYPPEQYF. CDR3 nucleotide sequence: TGTGCTAGTGGTTTGTACCCCCCCGAGCAGTACTTC.

V usage is TRBV6-5 and J usage is TRBJ2-7; D possibly corresponds to TRBD1 (5 bases). This CDR3 has 13 residues. V was pared by 4 bases and J by 6 bases, with 13 bases between. Germline assignment: CDR1 MNHEY and CDR2 SVGAGI. The CDR3 bases are TGTGCCAGCAGTTGGTCCAGGGTTGGCGAGCAGTACTTC. Translating gives CASSWSRVGEQYF.